This T cell receptor (beta chain) comes out of a study of blood T cell repertoires in COVID-19. In the authors' methods: How many nucleated cells were present was estimated from reference gene primer amplification. Measured with immunoSEQ multiplex PCR; TCRdb has only the in-frame clones, and not every one. The DNA gave D and trimming, while V, J and clone size come from that table. The repertoire consists of some 450,000 clones, with 70% to 90% occurring once and the leading ten covering roughly 0.76%. CDR1 is MGHRA, CDR2 YSYEKL, per germline. V dropped 1 base and J dropped 2 bases, with 11 bases sitting between them. There are 15 residues in the CDR3.

The chain uses TRBV4-1 and TRBJ1-1; D unclear. The sequenced sample consisted of peripheral blood. The sequence derives from a man younger than 35 with COVID-19, enrolled during active disease. CDR3 DNA: TGCGCCAGCAGCCAAGGATCAGGACTCAACACTGAAGCTTTCTTT. Its translation: CASSQGSGLNTEAFF.